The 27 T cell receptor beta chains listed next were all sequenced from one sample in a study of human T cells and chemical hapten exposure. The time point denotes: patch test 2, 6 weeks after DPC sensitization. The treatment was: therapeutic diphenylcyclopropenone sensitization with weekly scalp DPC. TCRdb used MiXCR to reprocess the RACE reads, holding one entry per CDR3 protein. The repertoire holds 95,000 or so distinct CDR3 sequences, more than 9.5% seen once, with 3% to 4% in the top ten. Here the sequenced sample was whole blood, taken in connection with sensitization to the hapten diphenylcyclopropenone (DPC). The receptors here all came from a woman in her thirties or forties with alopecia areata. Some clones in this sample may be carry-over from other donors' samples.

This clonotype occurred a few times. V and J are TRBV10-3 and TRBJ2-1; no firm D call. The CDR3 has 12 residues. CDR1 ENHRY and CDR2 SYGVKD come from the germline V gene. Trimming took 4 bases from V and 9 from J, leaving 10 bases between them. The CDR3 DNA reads TGTGCCATCAGTGGCGACTTGAGTGAGCAGTTCTTC. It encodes CAISGDLSEQFF.

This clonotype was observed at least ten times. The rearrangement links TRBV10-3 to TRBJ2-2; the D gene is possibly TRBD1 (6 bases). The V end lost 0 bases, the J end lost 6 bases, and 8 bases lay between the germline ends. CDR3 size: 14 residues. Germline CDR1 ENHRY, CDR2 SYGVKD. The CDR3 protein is CAISESGAAGELFF. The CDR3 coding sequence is TGTGCCATCAGTGAGTCGGGGGCGGCCGGGGAGCTGTTTTTT.

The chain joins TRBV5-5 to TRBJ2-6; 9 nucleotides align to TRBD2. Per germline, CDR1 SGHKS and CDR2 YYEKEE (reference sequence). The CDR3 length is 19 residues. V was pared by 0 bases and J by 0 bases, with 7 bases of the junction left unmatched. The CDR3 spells CASSLEASGVPSGANVLTF. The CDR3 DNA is TGTGCCAGCAGCTTGGAGGCTAGCGGGGTCCCCTCTGGGGCCAACGTCCTGACTTTC.

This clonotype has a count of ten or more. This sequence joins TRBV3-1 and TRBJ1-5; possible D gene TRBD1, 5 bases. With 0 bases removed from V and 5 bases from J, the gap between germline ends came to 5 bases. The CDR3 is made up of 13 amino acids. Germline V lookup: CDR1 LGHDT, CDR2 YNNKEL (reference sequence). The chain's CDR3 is CASSQDRDQPQHF. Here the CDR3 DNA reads TGTGCCAGCAGCCAAGACAGGGATCAGCCCCAGCATTTT.

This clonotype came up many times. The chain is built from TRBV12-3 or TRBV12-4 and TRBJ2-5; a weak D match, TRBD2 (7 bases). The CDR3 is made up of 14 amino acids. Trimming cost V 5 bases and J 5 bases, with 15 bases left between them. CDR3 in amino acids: CASSPGARGETQYF. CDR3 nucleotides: TGTGCCAGCAGTCCGGGGGCGCGGGGGGAGACCCAGTACTTC.

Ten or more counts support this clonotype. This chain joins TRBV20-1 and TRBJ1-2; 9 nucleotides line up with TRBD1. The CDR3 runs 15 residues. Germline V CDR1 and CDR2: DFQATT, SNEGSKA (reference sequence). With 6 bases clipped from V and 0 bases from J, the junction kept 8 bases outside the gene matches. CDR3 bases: TGCAGTGCCCGGACAGGGGCCCTGGCTAACTATGGCTACACCTTC. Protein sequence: CSARTGALANYGYTF.

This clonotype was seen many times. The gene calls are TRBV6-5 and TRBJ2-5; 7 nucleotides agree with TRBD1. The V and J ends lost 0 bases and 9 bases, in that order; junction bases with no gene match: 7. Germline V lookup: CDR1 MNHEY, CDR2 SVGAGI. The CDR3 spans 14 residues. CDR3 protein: CASSYSIQGESQYF. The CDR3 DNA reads TGTGCCAGCAGTTACTCGATCCAGGGGGAGTCCCAGTACTTC.

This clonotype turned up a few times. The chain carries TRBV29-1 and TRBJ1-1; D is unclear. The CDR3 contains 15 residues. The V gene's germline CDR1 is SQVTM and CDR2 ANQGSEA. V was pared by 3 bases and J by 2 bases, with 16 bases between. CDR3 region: CSVEPRVQRNTEAFF. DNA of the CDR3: TGCAGCGTTGAGCCAAGGGTGCAGAGAAACACTGAAGCTTTCTTT.

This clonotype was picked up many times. The CDR3 region is CASRGQGPFPDEQYF. The CDR3 DNA is TGTGCCAGCAGGGGACAGGGGCCCTTCCCGGACGAGCAGTACTTC. This rearrangement joins TRBV6-4 to TRBJ2-7, with TRBD1 identical over 10 bases. V shed 6 bases, J shed 5 bases, and the junction held 10 bases outside the gene matches. The CDR3 covers 15 residues. Looked up from germline, CDR1 is MRHNA and CDR2 is SNTAGT.

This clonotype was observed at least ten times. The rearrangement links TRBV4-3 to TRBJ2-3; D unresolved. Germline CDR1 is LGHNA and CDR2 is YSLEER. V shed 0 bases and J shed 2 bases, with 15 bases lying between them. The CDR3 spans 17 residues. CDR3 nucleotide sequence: TGCGCCAGCAGCCAAGATTCCGGGCTCCCTAACACAGATACGCAGTATTTT. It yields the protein CASSQDSGLPNTDTQYF.

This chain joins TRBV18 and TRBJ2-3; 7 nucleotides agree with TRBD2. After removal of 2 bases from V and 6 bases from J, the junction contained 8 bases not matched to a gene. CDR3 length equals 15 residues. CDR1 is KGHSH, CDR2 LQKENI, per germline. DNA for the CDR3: TGTGCCAGCTCACCAGGACGTCTAGCGGCCGATACGCAGTATTTT. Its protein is CASSPGRLAADTQYF.

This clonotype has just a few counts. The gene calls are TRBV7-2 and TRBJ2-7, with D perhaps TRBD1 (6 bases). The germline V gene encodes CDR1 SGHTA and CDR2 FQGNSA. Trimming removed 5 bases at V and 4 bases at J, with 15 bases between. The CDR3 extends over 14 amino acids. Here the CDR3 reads CASSTQGYAYEQYF. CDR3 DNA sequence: TGTGCCAGCAGCACACAGGGATATGCTTACGAGCAGTACTTC.

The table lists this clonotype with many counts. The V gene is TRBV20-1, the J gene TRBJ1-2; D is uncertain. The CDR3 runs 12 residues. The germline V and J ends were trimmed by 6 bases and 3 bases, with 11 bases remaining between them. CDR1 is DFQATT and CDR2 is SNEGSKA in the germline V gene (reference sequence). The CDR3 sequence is CSASPGDYGYTF. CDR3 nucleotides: TGCAGTGCCTCACCGGGAGACTATGGCTACACCTTC.

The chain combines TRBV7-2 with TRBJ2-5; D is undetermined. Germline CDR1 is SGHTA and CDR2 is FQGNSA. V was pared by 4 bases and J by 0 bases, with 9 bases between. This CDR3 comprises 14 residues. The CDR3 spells CASSSGGNQETQYF. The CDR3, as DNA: TGTGCCAGCAGCTCCGGTGGTAACCAAGAGACCCAGTACTTC.

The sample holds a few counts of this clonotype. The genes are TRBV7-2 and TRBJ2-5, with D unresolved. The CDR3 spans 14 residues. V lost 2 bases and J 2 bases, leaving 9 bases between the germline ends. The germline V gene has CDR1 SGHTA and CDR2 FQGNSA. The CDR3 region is CASSLILVQETQYF. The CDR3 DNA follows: TGTGCCAGCAGCTTAATCCTGGTTCAAGAGACCCAGTACTTC. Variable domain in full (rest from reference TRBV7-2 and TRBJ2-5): GAGVSQSPSNKVTEKGKDVELRCDPISGHTALYWYRQSLGQGLEFLIYFQGNSAPDKSGLPSDRFSAERTGGSVSTLTIQRTQQEDSAVYLCASSLILVQETQYFGPGTRLLVL.

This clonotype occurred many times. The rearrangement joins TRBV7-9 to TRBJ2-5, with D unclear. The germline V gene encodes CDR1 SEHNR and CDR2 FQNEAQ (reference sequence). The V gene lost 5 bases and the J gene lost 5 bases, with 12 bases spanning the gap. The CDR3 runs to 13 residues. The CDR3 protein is CASSTGPLETQYF. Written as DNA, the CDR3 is TGTGCCAGCAGCACCGGTCCCCTGGAGACCCAGTACTTC.

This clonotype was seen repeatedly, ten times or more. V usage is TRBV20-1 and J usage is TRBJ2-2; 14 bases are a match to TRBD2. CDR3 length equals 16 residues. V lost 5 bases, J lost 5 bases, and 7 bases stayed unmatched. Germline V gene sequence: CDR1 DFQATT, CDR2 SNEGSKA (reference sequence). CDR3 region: CSARTSGRKGTGELFF. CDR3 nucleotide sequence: TGCAGTGCTCGGACTAGCGGGAGGAAGGGAACCGGGGAGCTGTTTTTT.

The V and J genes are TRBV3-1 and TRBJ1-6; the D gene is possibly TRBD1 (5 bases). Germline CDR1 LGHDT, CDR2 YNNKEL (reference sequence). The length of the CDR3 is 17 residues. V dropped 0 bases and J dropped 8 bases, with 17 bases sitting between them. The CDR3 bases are TGTGCCAGCAGCCAAGATGGGGAGGGGAGGATAGATTCACCCCTCCACTTT. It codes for CASSQDGEGRIDSPLHF.

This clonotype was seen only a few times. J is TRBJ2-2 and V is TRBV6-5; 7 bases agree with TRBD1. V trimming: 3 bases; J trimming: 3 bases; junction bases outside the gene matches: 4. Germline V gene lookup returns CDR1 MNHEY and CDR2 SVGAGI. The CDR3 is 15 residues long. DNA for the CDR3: TGTGCCAGCAGTTATTTAGGGGGCTACACCGGGGAGCTGTTTTTT. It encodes CASSYLGGYTGELFF.

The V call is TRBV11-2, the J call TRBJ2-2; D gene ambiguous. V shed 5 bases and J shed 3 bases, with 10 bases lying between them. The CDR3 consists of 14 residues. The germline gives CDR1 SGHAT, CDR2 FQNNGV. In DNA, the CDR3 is TGTGCCAGCAGCCCGAGACCAGACACCGGGGAGCTGTTTTTT. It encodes CASSPRPDTGELFF.

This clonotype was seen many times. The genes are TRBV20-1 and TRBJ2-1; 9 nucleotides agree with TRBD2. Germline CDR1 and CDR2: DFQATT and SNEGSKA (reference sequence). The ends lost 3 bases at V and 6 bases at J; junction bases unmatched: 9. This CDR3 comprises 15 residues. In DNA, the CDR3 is TGCAGTGCTAGTGCGCGGGAGGGCCGGGTCAATGAGCAGTTCTTC. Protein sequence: CSASAREGRVNEQFF.

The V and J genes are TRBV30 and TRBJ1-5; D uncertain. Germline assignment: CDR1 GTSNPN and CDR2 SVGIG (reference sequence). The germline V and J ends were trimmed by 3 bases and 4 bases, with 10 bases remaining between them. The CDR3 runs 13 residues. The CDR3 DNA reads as TGTGCCTGGAGGTACGGGGAGAATCAGCCCCAGCATTTT. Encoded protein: CAWRYGENQPQHF.

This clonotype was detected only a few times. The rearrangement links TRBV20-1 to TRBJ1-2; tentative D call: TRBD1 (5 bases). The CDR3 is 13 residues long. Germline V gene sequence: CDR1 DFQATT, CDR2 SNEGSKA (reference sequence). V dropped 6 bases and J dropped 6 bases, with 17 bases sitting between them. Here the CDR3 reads CSAPPGGTNGYTF. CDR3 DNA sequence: TGCAGTGCCCCCCCGGGGGGTACCAATGGCTACACCTTC.

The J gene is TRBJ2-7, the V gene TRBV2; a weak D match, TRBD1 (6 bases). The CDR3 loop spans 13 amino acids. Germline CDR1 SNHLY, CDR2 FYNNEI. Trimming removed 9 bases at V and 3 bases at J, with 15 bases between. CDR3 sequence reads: CARGAGRDYEQYF. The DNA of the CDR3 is TGTGCCAGGGGGGCCGGCAGGGACTACGAGCAGTACTTC.

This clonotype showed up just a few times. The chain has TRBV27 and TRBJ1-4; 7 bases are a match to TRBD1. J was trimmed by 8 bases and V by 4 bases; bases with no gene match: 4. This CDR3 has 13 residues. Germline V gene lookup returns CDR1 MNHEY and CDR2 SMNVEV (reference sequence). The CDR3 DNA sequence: TGTGCCAGCAGTTGGGACAGAGGAGAAAAACTGTTTTTT. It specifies CASSWDRGEKLFF.

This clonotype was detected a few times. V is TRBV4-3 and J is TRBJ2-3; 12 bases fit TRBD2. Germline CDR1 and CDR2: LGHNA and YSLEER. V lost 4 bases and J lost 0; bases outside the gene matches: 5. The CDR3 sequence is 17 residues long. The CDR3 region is CASSPRGTSGSTDTQYF. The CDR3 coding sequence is TGCGCCAGCAGCCCCAGAGGGACTAGCGGGAGCACAGATACGCAGTATTTT.

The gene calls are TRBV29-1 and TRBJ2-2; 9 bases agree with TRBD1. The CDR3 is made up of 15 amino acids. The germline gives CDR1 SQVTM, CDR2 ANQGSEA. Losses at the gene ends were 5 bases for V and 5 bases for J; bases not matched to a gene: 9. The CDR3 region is CSVSPGQGGTGELFF. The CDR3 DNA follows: TGCAGCGTTTCTCCGGGACAGGGAGGAACCGGGGAGCTGTTTTTT.